One and the same sample provided the 32 T cell receptor beta chains below, sequenced in a study of cytomegalovirus exposure and HLA in healthy donors. In the PCR, 60 Vbeta and 13 Jbeta primers were used. Sequencing was performed with immunoSEQ multiplex PCR; in TCRdb, only in-frame clones are kept and a portion is missing. The data contain some 160,000 clones, around 80% of them seen just once; the ten biggest clones take up 1.1% to 1.5%. The sequencing input was PBMCs. The receptor source for this set is a male donor in good health and CMV-seronegative.

V and J are TRBV2 and TRBJ1-2, with 9 nucleotides matching TRBD1. The CDR3 consists of 14 residues. Per the germline V gene, CDR1 is SNHLY and CDR2 is FYNNEI. Trimming took 10 bases from V and 8 from J; bases not matched to a gene: 14. The CDR3 loop reads CATEPITGGGGYTF. The CDR3 DNA reads TGTGCCACGGAACCGATCACAGGGGGCGGAGGCTACACCTTC.

The sample holds a few counts of this clone. The chain has TRBV7-9 and TRBJ2-3; perhaps TRBD2 as D (6 bases). CDR3 length equals 15 residues. The V end was cut by 6 bases, the J end by 0 bases, with 13 bases between. CDR1 SEHNR and CDR2 FQNEAQ come from the germline V gene (reference sequence). The CDR3 loop reads CASRLSGLSTDTQYF. In DNA form, the CDR3 reads TGTGCCAGCAGACTAAGCGGGTTAAGCACAGATACGCAGTATTTT.

The rearrangement uses TRBV9 and TRBJ1-2; 10 bases line up with TRBD1. The germline V gene has CDR1 SGDLS and CDR2 YYNGEE. The CDR3 contains 16 residues. The J segment lost 5 bases and the V segment lost 4 bases, leaving 11 bases of the junction unmatched. This chain's CDR3 is CASSPDPGQGLYGYTF. The CDR3 DNA sequence: TGTGCCAGCAGCCCGGATCCGGGACAGGGGTTATATGGCTACACCTTC.

This chain links TRBV7-9 with TRBJ1-5; D gene unclear. Germline CDR1 reads SEHNR; CDR2 reads FQNEAQ (reference sequence). V was pared by 5 bases and J by 8 bases, with 13 bases between. This CDR3 has 13 residues. The CDR3 nucleotides read TGTGCCAGCAGCCCTCCGTCTCGAGAGCCCCAGCATTTT. Translated: CASSPPSREPQHF.

This sequence joins TRBV6-6 and TRBJ1-1, with a weak D call TRBD1 (5 bases). Deletions cut 6 bases from V and 4 bases from J, with 15 bases between. Germline V gene data show CDR1 as MNHNY and CDR2 as SVGAGI (reference sequence). The CDR3 runs 14 residues. This CDR3 is CASRSGGGSTEAFF. The CDR3 DNA follows: TGTGCCAGCAGATCGGGGGGAGGAAGCACTGAAGCTTTCTTT.

The chain couples TRBV4-1 to TRBJ2-7; D not certain. This CDR3 contains 16 residues. CDR1 is MGHRA, CDR2 YSYEKL, per germline. V lost 0 bases to trimming and J lost 6 bases, with 18 bases between them. CDR3 nucleotides: TGCGCCAGCAGCCAAGATGGGCCAGTCGAATTGTCCGAGCAGTACTTC. This translates into CASSQDGPVELSEQYF.

The gene calls are TRBV7-2 and TRBJ2-1; 12 bases fit TRBD2. The CDR3 spans 17 residues. CDR1 is SGHTA, CDR2 FQGNSA, per germline. J lost 4 bases, V lost 4 bases, and 8 bases had no gene match. The CDR3 protein is CASSSDLAGGPYNEQFF. The CDR3 nucleotides read TGTGCCAGCAGCTCCGACCTAGCGGGGGGGCCGTACAATGAGCAGTTCTTC.

Turning to this clone: A read error may produce the germline difference seen at one junction end. Additional DNA sequences in this sample encode the identical CDR3. The CDR3 DNA sequence: TGTGCCAGCAGCTTTGAGGGAACTGAGGCTTTCTTT. Encoded protein: CASSFEGTEAFF. The chain employs TRBV7-9 and TRBJ1-1; D gene uncertain. There are 12 residues in the CDR3. The germline CDR1 and CDR2 sequences are SEHNR and FQNEAQ (reference sequence).

This chain uses TRBV2 with TRBJ1-2, with 8 bases identical to TRBD1. Per the germline V gene, CDR1 is SNHLY and CDR2 is FYNNEI. The J segment lost 5 bases and the V segment lost 5 bases, leaving 4 bases of the junction unmatched. The CDR3 has 13 residues. The CDR3 nucleotides are TGTGCCAGCAGTTCTGGACAGGGTTATGGCTACACCTTC. This codes for CASSSGQGYGYTF. The whole variable domain, filled in from reference TRBV2 and TRBJ1-2, reads EPEVTQTPSHQVTQMGQEVILRCVPISNHLYFYWYRQILGQKVEFLVSFYNNEISEKSEIFDDQFSVERPDGSNFTLKIRSTKLEDSAMYFCASSSGQGYGYTFGSGTRLTVV.

This clone was detected only a few times. The chain couples TRBV6-5 to TRBJ1-5, with 9 bases identical to TRBD1. The CDR3 loop spans 13 amino acids. CDR1 MNHEY and CDR2 SVGAGI come from the germline V gene. V shed 6 bases, J shed 11 bases, and the junction held 8 bases outside the gene matches. The CDR3 region has the DNA TGTGCCAGCAGCCCCGGACAGGGGAGGTCCCAGCATTTT. Amino acids: CASSPGQGRSQHF.

Written as DNA, the CDR3 is TGTGCCAGCAGTGCATTACAGGGTCCCACAGATACGCAGTATTTT. Protein: CASSALQGPTDTQYF. The chain joins TRBV6-4 to TRBJ2-3; perhaps TRBD1 as D (6 bases). Trimming shortened V by 4 bases and J by 2 bases, and 13 bases separated the two germline ends. This CDR3 has 15 amino acids. Germline V gene lookup returns CDR1 MRHNA and CDR2 SNTAGT.

The gene calls are TRBV2 and TRBJ2-1, with 12 bases lining up with TRBD2. J gave up 0 bases and V 6 bases, and 3 bases lay outside the gene matches. The germline gives CDR1 SNHLY, CDR2 FYNNEI. There are 16 residues in the CDR3. The CDR3 spells CASRQLAGGSYNEQFF. CDR3 nucleotides: TGTGCCAGCAGGCAACTAGCGGGAGGCTCCTACAATGAGCAGTTCTTC. The full variable domain, in which reference TRBV2 and TRBJ2-1 provide the parts outside the CDR3, is EPEVTQTPSHQVTQMGQEVILRCVPISNHLYFYWYRQILGQKVEFLVSFYNNEISEKSEIFDDQFSVERPDGSNFTLKIRSTKLEDSAMYFCASRQLAGGSYNEQFFGPGTRLTVL.

The gene calls are TRBV7-9 and TRBJ1-1; possible D gene TRBD1, 6 bases. V was cut by 0 bases and J by 5 bases, with 10 bases left in between. CDR3 length equals 14 residues. Germline lookup yields CDR1 SEHNR and CDR2 FQNEAQ (reference sequence). This CDR3 reads CASSLAGGETEAFF. The CDR3 coding sequence is TGTGCCAGCAGCTTAGCAGGGGGAGAGACTGAAGCTTTCTTT.

The V and J genes are TRBV5-1 and TRBJ2-3; D remains ambiguous. Trimming stripped 0 bases from V and 6 bases from J, with 8 bases between. From germline, CDR1 is SGHRS and CDR2 YFSETQ. This CDR3 spans 13 amino acids. The CDR3 nucleotides read TGCGCCAGCAGCTTGGCGGGTCCGGATACGCAGTATTTT. It yields the protein CASSLAGPDTQYF.

The count of this clone is one. The J gene is TRBJ1-1, the V gene TRBV7-2, with D perhaps matching TRBD1 (5 bases). Trimming took 8 bases from V and 4 from J, leaving 17 bases between them. Germline assignment: CDR1 SGHTA and CDR2 FQGNSA. The CDR3 is made up of 14 amino acids. The CDR3 DNA reads as TGTGCCAGCCGGGCGGGGGGAGTGGGCACTGAAGCTTTCTTT. It codes for CASRAGGVGTEAFF.

The chain links TRBV11-3 to TRBJ2-1, with D unclear. The V gene lost 0 bases and the J gene lost 7 bases, with 10 bases spanning the gap. Germline CDR1 is SGHNT and CDR2 is YENEEA. This CDR3 has 14 amino acids. CDR3 nucleotides: TGTGCCAGCAGCTTAGATCGTCGGCGGAATGAGCAGTTCTTC. It codes for CASSLDRRRNEQFF.

A single count supports this clone. The chain joins TRBV28 to TRBJ2-7; TRBD2 matches 7 bases. The germline V gene has CDR1 MDHEN and CDR2 SYDVKM. The junction had 5 bases not matched to a gene; V was cut back by 1 base and J by 5 bases. This CDR3 is built from 14 residues. This chain's CDR3 is CASSLFGRENEQYF. The DNA for the CDR3 is TGTGCCAGCAGTTTATTTGGGAGGGAGAACGAGCAGTACTTC.

The rearrangement uses TRBV27 and TRBJ2-7, with a weak D call TRBD1 (5 bases). The V and J ends lost 5 bases and 6 bases respectively, with 17 bases between them. The CDR3 runs to 14 residues. Germline lookup yields CDR1 MNHEY and CDR2 SMNVEV (reference sequence). The CDR3 DNA follows: TGTGCCAGCAGTAGAATAGAAACAGGTTCCGAGCAGTACTTC. It is translated as CASSRIETGSEQYF.

The rearrangement links TRBV21-1 to TRBJ2-4; the table's TRBD2 call for D was not verified on the DNA. TRBV21-1 is assigned pseudogene status. CDR3 length: 16 amino acids. DNA for the CDR3: TGTGCCAGCAGCAAAGTGCTAGCGGGAGGTAAAAACAGTCAGTACTTC. It specifies CASSKVLAGGKNSQYF.

This chain links TRBV5-1 with TRBJ1-2; TRBD1 aligns across 8 bases. The germline gives CDR1 SGHRS, CDR2 YFSETQ. After removal of 0 bases from V and 6 bases from J, the junction contained 10 bases not matched to a gene. CDR3 length: 16 residues. CDR3 in DNA: TGCGCCAGCAGCTTGGGGGGGACAGGCCCGTTGGATGGCTACACCTTC. This gives the protein CASSLGGTGPLDGYTF.

A note on this clone: The same CDR3 is also encoded by other DNA sequences in this sample. V and J are TRBV15 and TRBJ1-1, with 9 bases aligning to TRBD1. Germline CDR1 is LNHNV and CDR2 is YYDKDF (reference sequence). This CDR3 contains 15 residues. V dropped 3 bases and J dropped 0; count of bases not matched to a gene: 2. The CDR3 region is CATSRDRGMNTEAFF. DNA for the CDR3: TGTGCCACCAGCAGGGACAGGGGAATGAACACTGAAGCTTTCTTT.

The rearrangement joins TRBV19 to TRBJ2-3, with a possible D match to TRBD2 (6 bases). CDR1 and CDR2 from the germline V gene are LNHDA and SQIVND (reference sequence). CDR3 length: 17 amino acids. Trimming took 3 bases from V and 4 from J, leaving 20 bases between them. CDR3: CASSIGFGGLLPDTQYF. The CDR3 DNA reads as TGTGCCAGTAGTATTGGGTTTGGGGGACTGCTCCCAGATACGCAGTATTTT.

The chain's CDR3 is CASIRGAGANVLTF. DNA for the CDR3: TGTGCCAGCATCCGCGGGGCTGGGGCCAACGTCCTGACTTTC. This sequence joins TRBV6-1 and TRBJ2-6, with TRBD2 as a possible D gene (6 bases). Germline V gives CDR1 MNHNS, CDR2 SASEGT. The CDR3 totals 14 residues. V gave up 7 bases and J gave up 2 bases, with 9 bases separating them.

The chain recombines TRBV11-3 with TRBJ2-6, with TRBD1 matching over 9 bases. Germline CDR1 SGHNT, CDR2 YENEEA. This CDR3 comprises 17 residues. V lost 6 bases, J lost 0 bases, and 6 bases stayed unmatched. The chain's CDR3 is CASSPGQGYSGANVLTF. The DNA of the CDR3 is TGTGCCAGCAGTCCGGGACAGGGATACTCTGGGGCCAACGTCCTGACTTTC.

The rearrangement links TRBV6-6 to TRBJ2-1; 8 bases fit TRBD2. The CDR3 has 15 residues. CDR1 and CDR2 from the germline V gene are MNHNY and SVGAGI (reference sequence). V lost 0 bases, J lost 5 bases, and 3 bases stayed unmatched. The CDR3 protein is CASSYSKLADNEQFF. In DNA form, the CDR3 reads TGTGCCAGCAGTTACTCGAAACTAGCGGACAATGAGCAGTTCTTC.

The chain carries TRBV9 and TRBJ2-3; 10 positions match TRBD2. The CDR3 is 14 amino acids. Germline lookup yields CDR1 SGDLS and CDR2 YYNGEE. V was clipped by 0 bases and J by 8 bases; unmatched bases: 3. CDR3 in DNA: TGTGCCAGCAGCGTAGAGCCTAGCGGGAGTACGCAGTATTTT. Residues: CASSVEPSGSTQYF.

The genes are TRBV12-2 and TRBJ1-4; the table's TRBD1 call for D was not verified on the DNA. TRBV12-2 is an annotated pseudogene. The CDR3 extends over 16 amino acids. The CDR3 reads CASRFARDRANEKLFF. The DNA for the CDR3 is TGTGCAAGTCGCTTCGCCCGGGACAGGGCTAATGAAAAACTGTTTTTT.

The rearrangement joins TRBV7-6 to TRBJ1-3; D is undetermined. The CDR3 spans 15 residues. Trimming took off 5 bases at V and 0 bases at J, with 11 bases between the two ends. The germline V gene encodes CDR1 SGHVS and CDR2 FNYEAQ. The CDR3: CASSNRHGSGNTIYF. DNA of the CDR3: TGTGCCAGCAGCAACCGACACGGCTCTGGAAACACCATATATTTT. Full variable domain (outside the CDR3, taken from reference TRBV7-6 and TRBJ1-3): GAGVSQSPRYKVTKRGQDVALRCDPISGHVSLYWYRQALGQGPEFLTYFNYEAQQDKSGLPNDRFSAERPEGSISTLTIQRTEQRDSAMYRCASSNRHGSGNTIYFGEGSWLTVV.

Comment on this clone: One end of the junction varies from germline; a read error may be responsible. The chain has TRBV7-9 and TRBJ2-5; TRBD1 might be the D (6 bases). Per the germline V gene, CDR1 is SEHNR and CDR2 is FQNEAQ (reference sequence). The CDR3 sequence is 16 residues long. CDR3 sequence: CSSSFGQQLDRETQYF. DNA for the CDR3: TGTTCCAGCAGCTTTGGACAGCAACTGGACAGAGAGACCCAGTACTTC.

The chain couples TRBV2 to TRBJ1-5; D is unresolved. Germline assignment: CDR1 SNHLY and CDR2 FYNNEI. The CDR3 covers 14 residues. V was trimmed by 8 bases and J by 0 bases, leaving 11 bases between them. The CDR3 DNA is TGTGCCAGCGGCGGGGTCTATAGCAATCAGCCCCAGCATTTT. This gives the protein CASGGVYSNQPQHF.

This clone was recorded only once. The rearrangement uses TRBV7-2 and TRBJ1-5; D is ambiguous. Germline V lookup: CDR1 SGHTA, CDR2 FQGNSA. The CDR3 extends over 15 amino acids. Trimming cost V 3 bases and J 2 bases, with 11 bases left between them. CDR3 loop: CASSFTHGGNQPQHF. The CDR3 DNA reads TGTGCCAGCAGCTTCACCCACGGTGGCAATCAGCCCCAGCATTTT. The complete variable domain, with remaining parts taken from reference TRBV7-2 and TRBJ1-5, reads GAGVSQSPSNKVTEKGKDVELRCDPISGHTALYWYRQSLGQGLEFLIYFQGNSAPDKSGLPSDRFSAERTGGSVSTLTIQRTQQEDSAVYLCASSFTHGGNQPQHFGDGTRLSIL.

This clone was recorded once. V usage is TRBV6-5 and J usage is TRBJ2-2; 12 bases map to TRBD1. The V and J ends lost 8 bases and 13 bases, in that order; junction bases with no gene match: 5. Germline CDR1 reads MNHEY; CDR2 reads SVGAGI. CDR3 size: 12 residues. CDR3 residues: CASGGTGGSLFF. The CDR3 nucleotides read TGTGCCAGCGGGGGGACAGGGGGCTCGCTGTTTTTT.